The 11 T cell receptor beta chains below all came from one sample that was sequenced in a study of PD-1 blockade in classical Hodgkin lymphoma. Time point described: cycle 4 day 1 (C4D1), after six to seven weeks of nivolumab. In every patient, relapse followed autologous stem cell transplantation, while exposure to brentuximab vedotin differed. TCRdb keeps only in-frame clones here, not all; method: immunoSEQ multiplex PCR. This sample yields tens of thousands of clones, of which around 80% are seen a single time; around 18% belongs to the top ten. Sample: peripheral blood mononuclear cells (PBMCs), taken before the fourth cycle of nivolumab. The receptors derive from a human donor with classical Hodgkin lymphoma.

V and J are TRBV28 and TRBJ1-5; 8 bases fit TRBD1. Germline V gives CDR1 MDHEN, CDR2 SYDVKM. J lost 7 bases, V lost 6 bases, and 5 bases had no gene match. CDR3 length equals 13 residues. CDR3 DNA: TGTGCCAGCAGATGGACAGGGAACCAGCCCCAGCATTTT. This codes for CASRWTGNQPQHF.

This clone was counted only a few times. The chain combines TRBV4-1 with TRBJ1-2, with D unclear. From germline, CDR1 is MGHRA and CDR2 YSYEKL. The CDR3 covers 15 residues. V was cut by 0 bases and J by 5 bases, with 13 bases left in between. The CDR3 loop reads CASSQEGPRYYGYTF. In nucleotides, the CDR3 is TGCGCCAGCAGCCAAGAAGGGCCACGGTATTATGGCTACACCTTC.

J is TRBJ1-2 and V is TRBV11-2, with TRBD1 matching 10 bases. CDR3 length equals 15 residues. Germline V lookup: CDR1 SGHAT, CDR2 FQNNGV. Trimming took 4 bases from V and 9 from J; bases not matched to a gene: 11. CDR3 nucleotides: TGTGCCAGCAGCTCCAAAGAGGACAGGGGGAATAGCTACACCTTC. This encodes CASSSKEDRGNSYTF.

J is TRBJ2-5 and V is TRBV4-1, with D possibly matching TRBD2 (6 bases). The CDR3 is 12 amino acids. From germline, CDR1 is MGHRA and CDR2 YSYEKL. Trimming removed 4 bases from V and 7 bases from J, with 10 bases in between. In DNA form, the CDR3 reads TGCGCCAGCAGCCGGGGAGGAGGGACCCAGTACTTC. It specifies CASSRGGGTQYF.

V gene TRBV9 combines with J gene TRBJ1-5; D possibly corresponds to TRBD1 (6 bases). Germline-derived CDR1 and CDR2 are SGDLS and YYNGEE. The ends were cut back, 4 bases at V and 5 bases at J, with 16 bases in the middle. This CDR3 region has 15 residues. CDR3 loop: CASSRGAGAHQPQHF. DNA of the CDR3: TGTGCCAGCAGCCGAGGGGCGGGGGCCCATCAGCCCCAGCATTTT. Using reference TRBV9 and TRBJ1-5 for the parts outside the CDR3, the full variable domain is DSGVTQTPKHLITATGQRVTLRCSPRSGDLSVYWYQQSLDQGLQFLIQYYNGEERAKGNILERFSAQQFPDLHSELNLSSLELGDSALYFCASSRGAGAHQPQHFGDGTRLSIL.

The table lists this clone with a few counts. The gene calls are TRBV5-6 and TRBJ2-7, with 10 nucleotides matching TRBD1. V trimming: 4 bases; J trimming: 5 bases; junction bases outside the gene matches: 15. CDR1 SGHDT and CDR2 YYEEEE come from the germline V gene. The CDR3 contains 17 residues. The CDR3 loop reads CASSPKRGTGVFDEQYF. The CDR3 DNA is TGTGCCAGCAGCCCAAAAAGGGGGACAGGGGTTTTCGACGAGCAGTACTTC.

This clone has only one observation. This sequence joins TRBV29-1 and TRBJ2-2, with 10 positions matching TRBD2. CDR1 is SQVTM and CDR2 is ANQGSEA in the germline V gene. The CDR3 consists of 14 residues. V lost 6 bases to trimming and J lost 5 bases; unmatched junction nucleotides: 6. The CDR3 DNA reads TGCAGCGTATCCGGGACTAGCGTAACCGGGGAGCTGTTTTTT. Protein product: CSVSGTSVTGELFF.

The chain recombines TRBV7-9 with TRBJ2-4; possible D gene TRBD1, 6 bases. This CDR3 has 15 residues. Trimming cost V 5 bases and J 1 base, with 12 bases left between them. Germline assignment: CDR1 SEHNR and CDR2 FQNEAQ (reference sequence). This CDR3 is CASSQGYGAKNIQYF. CDR3 coding DNA: TGTGCCAGCAGCCAGGGGTATGGGGCCAAAAACATTCAGTACTTC.

Here the CDR3 reads CASSARDYNTQYF. The CDR3 DNA follows: TGTGCCAGCAGCGCCCGGGACTATAATACGCAGTATTTT. The J gene is TRBJ2-3, the V gene TRBV9; 7 bases agree with TRBD2. The CDR3 has 13 amino acids. Germline V gene data show CDR1 as SGDLS and CDR2 as YYNGEE. The junction had 5 bases not matched to a gene; V was cut back by 3 bases and J by 7 bases. The whole variable domain, remainder taken from reference TRBV9 and TRBJ2-3, is DSGVTQTPKHLITATGQRVTLRCSPRSGDLSVYWYQQSLDQGLQFLIQYYNGEERAKGNILERFSAQQFPDLHSELNLSSLELGDSALYFCASSARDYNTQYFGPGTRLTVL.

The chain carries TRBV5-1 and TRBJ2-1; maybe TRBD2 (6 bases). The CDR3 sequence is 15 residues long. The V gene lost 3 bases and the J gene lost 5 bases, with 15 bases spanning the gap. Germline lookup yields CDR1 SGHRS and CDR2 YFSETQ. CDR3 region: CASSSGLRANNEQFF. CDR3 in DNA: TGCGCCAGCAGCTCCGGACTAAGAGCTAACAATGAGCAGTTCTTC.

The chain employs TRBV11-2 and TRBJ2-1; 14 nucleotides agree with TRBD2. V trimming: 1 base; J trimming: 7 bases; junction bases outside the gene matches: 9. The CDR3 consists of 18 residues. The germline CDR1 and CDR2 sequences are SGHAT and FQNNGV. The CDR3 sequence is CASSLVWGLAGVLNEQFF. As DNA, the CDR3 is TGTGCCAGCAGCTTAGTTTGGGGACTAGCGGGGGTTTTGAATGAGCAGTTCTTC.